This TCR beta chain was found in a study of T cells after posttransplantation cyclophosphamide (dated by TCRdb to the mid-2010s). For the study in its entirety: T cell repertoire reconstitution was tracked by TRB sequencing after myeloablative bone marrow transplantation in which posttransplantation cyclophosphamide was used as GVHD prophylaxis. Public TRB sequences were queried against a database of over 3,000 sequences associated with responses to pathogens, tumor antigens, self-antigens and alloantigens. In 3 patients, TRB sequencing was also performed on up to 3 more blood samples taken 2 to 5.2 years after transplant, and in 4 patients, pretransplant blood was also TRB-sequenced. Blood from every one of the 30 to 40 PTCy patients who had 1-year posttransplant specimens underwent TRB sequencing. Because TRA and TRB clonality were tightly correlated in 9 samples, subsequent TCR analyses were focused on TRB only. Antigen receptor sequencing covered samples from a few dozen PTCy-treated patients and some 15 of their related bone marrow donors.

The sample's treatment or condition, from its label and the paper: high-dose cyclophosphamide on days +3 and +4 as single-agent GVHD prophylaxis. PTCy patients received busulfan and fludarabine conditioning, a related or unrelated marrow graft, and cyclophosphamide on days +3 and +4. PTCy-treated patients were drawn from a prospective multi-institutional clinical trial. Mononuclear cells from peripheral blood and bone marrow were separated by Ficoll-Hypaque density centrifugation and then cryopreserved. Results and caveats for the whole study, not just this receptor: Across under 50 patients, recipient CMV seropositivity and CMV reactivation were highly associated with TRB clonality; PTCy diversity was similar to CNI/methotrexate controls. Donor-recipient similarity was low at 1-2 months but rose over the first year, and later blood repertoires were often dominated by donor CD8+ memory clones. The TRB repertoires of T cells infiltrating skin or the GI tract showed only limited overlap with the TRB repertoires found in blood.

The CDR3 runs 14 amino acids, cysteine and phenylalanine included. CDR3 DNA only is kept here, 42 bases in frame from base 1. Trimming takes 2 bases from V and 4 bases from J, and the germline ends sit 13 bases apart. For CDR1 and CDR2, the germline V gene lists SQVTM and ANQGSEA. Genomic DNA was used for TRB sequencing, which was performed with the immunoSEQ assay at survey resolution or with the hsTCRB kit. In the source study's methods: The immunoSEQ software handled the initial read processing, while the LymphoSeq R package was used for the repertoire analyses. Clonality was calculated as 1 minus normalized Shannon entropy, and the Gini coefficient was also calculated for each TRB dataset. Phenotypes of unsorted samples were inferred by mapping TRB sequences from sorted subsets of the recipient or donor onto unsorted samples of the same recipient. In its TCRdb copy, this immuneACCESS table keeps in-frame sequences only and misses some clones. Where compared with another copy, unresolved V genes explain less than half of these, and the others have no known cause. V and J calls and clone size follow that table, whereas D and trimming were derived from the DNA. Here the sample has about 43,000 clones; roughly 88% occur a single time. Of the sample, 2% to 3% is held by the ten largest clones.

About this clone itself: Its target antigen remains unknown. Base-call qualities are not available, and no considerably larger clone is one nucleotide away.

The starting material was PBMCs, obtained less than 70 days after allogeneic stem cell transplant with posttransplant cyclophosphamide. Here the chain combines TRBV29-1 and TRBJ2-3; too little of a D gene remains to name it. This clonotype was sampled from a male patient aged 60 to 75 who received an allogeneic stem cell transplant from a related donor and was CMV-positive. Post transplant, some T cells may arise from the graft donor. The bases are TGCAGCGTTGAATACCCAAACGAGTCAGATACGCAGTATTTT. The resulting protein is CSVEYPNESDTQYF.